Below, 4 T cell receptor beta chains from the same sample are listed, as sequenced in a study of cytomegalovirus exposure and HLA in healthy donors. The table came from immunoSEQ multiplex PCR; TCRdb's copy has only in-frame clones and leaves some out. This sample yields 170,000 or so clones, of which roughly 84% are seen a single time; under 3.5% belongs to the top ten. Sample: PBMCs. The receptors come from a woman in her late teens or twenties in good health and CMV-seropositive.

This chain connects TRBV5-1 to TRBJ1-1; the D gene is possibly TRBD1 (5 bases). This CDR3 region has 14 residues. V lost 0 bases to trimming and J lost 2 bases, with 8 bases between them. CDR1 is SGHRS, CDR2 YFSETQ, per germline. The CDR3 region has the DNA TGCGCCAGCAGCTTGGGACAGTCTAACACTGAAGCTTTCTTT. This sequence encodes CASSLGQSNTEAFF.

The rearrangement uses TRBV19 and TRBJ2-5, with D tentatively TRBD2 (6 bases). Germline CDR1 is LNHDA and CDR2 is SQIVND (reference sequence). The CDR3 length is 13 residues. Trimming removed 5 bases at V and 5 bases at J, with 12 bases between. The CDR3 loop reads CASSPLARETQYF. In nucleotides, the CDR3 is TGTGCCAGTAGTCCCCTAGCGAGGGAGACCCAGTACTTC.

The chain couples TRBV11-2 to TRBJ2-1; possible D gene TRBD2, 6 bases. Germline V CDR1 and CDR2: SGHAT, FQNNGV. This CDR3 has 14 residues. The V end was cut by 5 bases, the J end by 4 bases, with 12 bases between. The CDR3 DNA sequence: TGTGCCAGCAGCGCCCGGGGGAATTACAATGAGCAGTTCTTC. It encodes CASSARGNYNEQFF.

J is TRBJ2-1 and V is TRBV9, with a possible D match to TRBD1 (6 bases). The CDR3 is 15 amino acids. V shed 0 bases and J shed 4 bases, with 11 bases lying between them. The germline gives CDR1 SGDLS, CDR2 YYNGEE. CDR3 loop: CASSVGGPGYNEQFF. CDR3 bases: TGTGCCAGCAGCGTAGGGGGGCCGGGATACAATGAGCAGTTCTTC.